The TCR beta chain described here comes from a study of CD8+CD57+ T cells in acquired aplastic anemia. All sequencing subjects had displayed CD8+CD57+ cell expansion on flow cytometry. For CDR3 and TCR beta VDJ profiling, genomic DNA was the template used. From the reads, TCRdb called clonotypes with MiXCR, one entry per CDR3 protein. The repertoire consists of about 250,000 distinct CDR3 sequences, with around 43% occurring once and the leading ten covering approximately 7.8%. This clonotype has ten or more counts. The CDR3 totals 15 residues. V lost 7 bases to trimming and J lost 3 bases, with 13 bases between them. Germline loops: CDR1 MNHNS, CDR2 SASEGT.

This TCR was recovered from a human donor with aplastic anemia. J is TRBJ2-6 and V is TRBV6-1, with D tentatively TRBD2 (5 bases). The source material was sorted CD4+, CD8+, or CD8+CD57+ T cells (not recorded which) from PBMCs. CDR3 nucleotide sequence: TGTGCCAGCAATCTTTCCGGGGATGGGGCCAACGTCCTGACTTTC. This codes for CASNLSGDGANVLTF.